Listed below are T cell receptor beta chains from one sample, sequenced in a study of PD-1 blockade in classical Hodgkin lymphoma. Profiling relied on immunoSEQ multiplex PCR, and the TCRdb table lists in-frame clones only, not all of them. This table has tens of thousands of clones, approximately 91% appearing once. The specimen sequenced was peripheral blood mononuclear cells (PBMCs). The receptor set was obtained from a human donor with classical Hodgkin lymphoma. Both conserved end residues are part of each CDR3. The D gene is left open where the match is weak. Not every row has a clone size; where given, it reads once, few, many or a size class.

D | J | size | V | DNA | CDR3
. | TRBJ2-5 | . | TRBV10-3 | TGTGCCATCAGTGAGGCCCAAGAGACCCAGTACTTC | CAISEAQETQYF
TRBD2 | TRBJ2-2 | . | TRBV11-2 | TGTGCCAGCAGCTTCCGGACTAGCGGGACCCGGGAGCTGTTTTTT | CASSFRTSGTRELFF
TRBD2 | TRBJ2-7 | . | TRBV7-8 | TGTGCCAGCACCCAGATAGCGGGCGAGCAGTACTTC | CASTQIAGEQYF
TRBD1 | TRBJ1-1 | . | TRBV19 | TGTGCCAGTAGTAGAATACTCGGACAGGGGGCCGGTGAAGCTTTCTTT | CASSRILGQGAGEAFF
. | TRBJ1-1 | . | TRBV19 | TGTGCCAGTAGTAGCGGCCTGAACACTGAAGCTTTCTTT | CASSSGLNTEAFF
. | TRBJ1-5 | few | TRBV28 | TGTGCCACACAGTCGGGGGCCTCGGGCAATCAGCCCCAGCATTTT | CATQSGASGNQPQHF
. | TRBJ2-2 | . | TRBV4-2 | TGTGCCAGCAGCCTTGCGGACGCTAGGACCGGGGAGCTGTTTTTT | CASSLADARTGELFF
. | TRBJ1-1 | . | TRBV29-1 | TGCAGCGTGGGGTCCTCGAGCACTGAAGCTTTCTTT | CSVGSSSTEAFF
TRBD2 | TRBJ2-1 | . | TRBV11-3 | TGTGCCAGCAGCTCCCGGACTAGCGGGAGCTCCTACAATGAGCAGTTCTTC | CASSSRTSGSSYNEQFF
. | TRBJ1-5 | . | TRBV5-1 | TGCGCCAACACCTCGGTATGGGGCAATCAGCCCCAGCATTTT | CANTSVWGNQPQHF
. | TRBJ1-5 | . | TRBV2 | TGTGCCAGCATGCCAGATAGCAATCAGCCCCAGCATTTT | CASMPDSNQPQHF
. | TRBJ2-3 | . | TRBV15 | TGTGCCACCAGCGCGCCGGCCACTAGCACAGATACGCAGTATTTT | CATSAPATSTDTQYF
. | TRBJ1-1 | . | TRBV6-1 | TGTGCCAGCAGTGAAGTCAGGGGTCGAACTGAAGCTTTCTTT | CASSEVRGRTEAFF
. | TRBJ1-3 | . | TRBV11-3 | TGTGCCAGCAGTCTACAGGGCTCTGGAAACACCATATATTTT | CASSLQGSGNTIYF
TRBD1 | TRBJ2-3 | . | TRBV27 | TGTGCCAGCAAACAGGGGGCGATTATCACAGATACGCAGTATTTT | CASKQGAIITDTQYF
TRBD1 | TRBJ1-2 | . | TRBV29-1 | TGCAGCGTTGGGACAGGGACCGTTGGCTATGGCTACACCTTC | CSVGTGTVGYGYTF
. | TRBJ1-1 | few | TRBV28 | TGTGCCAGCAGTTTTGTTATGAACACTGAAGCTTTCTTT | CASSFVMNTEAFF
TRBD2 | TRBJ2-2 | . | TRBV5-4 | TGTGCCAGCAGCTTAATGCTAGCGGGAAGTAACACCGGGGAGCTGTTTTTT | CASSLMLAGSNTGELFF
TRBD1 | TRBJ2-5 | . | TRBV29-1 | TGCAGCGCCGGGGGGACAGGGTATGAAGAGACCCAGTACTTC | CSAGGTGYEETQYF
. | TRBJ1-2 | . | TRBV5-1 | TGCGCCAGCAGCTTGGGTCCGTGGGGGGATGGCTACACCTTC | CASSLGPWGDGYTF
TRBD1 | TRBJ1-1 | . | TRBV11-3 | TGTGCCAGCAGCTCGGGACAGGGCAGTGAAGCTTTCTTT | CASSSGQGSEAFF
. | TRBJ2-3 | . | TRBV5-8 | TGTGCCAGCAGCCGGGACTTCGGCACAGATACGCAGTATTTT | CASSRDFGTDTQYF
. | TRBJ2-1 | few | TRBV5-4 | TGTGCCAGCAGCTTGTCCCTAGAACGTAATGAGCAGTTCTTC | CASSLSLERNEQFF
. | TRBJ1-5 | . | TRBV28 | TGTGCCAGCAGTTTCTTTCTTGTATTTAGCAATCAGCCCCAGCATTTT | CASSFFLVFSNQPQHF
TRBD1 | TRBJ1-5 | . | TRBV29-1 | TGCAGCGTTGAAGACAGGGGGCAGCCCCAGCATTTT | CSVEDRGQPQHF
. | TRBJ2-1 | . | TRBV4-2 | TGTGCCAGCACCCCTGGGGAGTCTAAGGGGAATGAGCAGTTCTTC | CASTPGESKGNEQFF
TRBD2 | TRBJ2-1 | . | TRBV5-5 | TGTGCCAGCAGCTCCCCGGGTAGCGGGAGGCCCTACAATGAGCAGTTCTTC | CASSSPGSGRPYNEQFF